This T cell receptor beta chain is from a study of molecular identifiers for immune sequencing clone quantification. Study-level findings and limits: Under 1% of molecules in naive cells, but over 98% of effector molecules, belonged to clones above 20 RNA copies. Detectable among approximately 1 million naive cells, according to reports, was Jurkat TCR RNA spiked in from one cell.

About this clonotype: Its antigen is currently unknown. A read error may explain this, as a much larger clone is one base away.

This CDR3 region has 14 residues. Naive CD8 T cells, phenotype CD8+CD4-CCR7+CD45RA+, were sorted. TCRdb reprocessed the PCR reads with MiXCR, giving one entry per CDR3 protein. The sample includes hundreds of thousands of distinct CDR3 sequences, about a fifth seen only once; the top ten take 0.81%. This TCR was recovered from a human donor in good health. Some libraries in this study had Jurkat cell RNA spiked in. The sequencing sample was made of naive CD8+ T cells from blood, with Jurkat cell RNA spiked in. This sample's subset: FACS-sorted CD8+CD4-CCR7+CD45RA+ naive T cells. This rearrangement joins TRBV12-3 or TRBV12-4 to TRBJ1-1; D not certain. The CDR3 reads CASSLVLGNTKAFF. In DNA form, the CDR3 reads TGTGCCAGCAGTTTAGTCTTGGGGAACACTAAAGCTTTCTTT.